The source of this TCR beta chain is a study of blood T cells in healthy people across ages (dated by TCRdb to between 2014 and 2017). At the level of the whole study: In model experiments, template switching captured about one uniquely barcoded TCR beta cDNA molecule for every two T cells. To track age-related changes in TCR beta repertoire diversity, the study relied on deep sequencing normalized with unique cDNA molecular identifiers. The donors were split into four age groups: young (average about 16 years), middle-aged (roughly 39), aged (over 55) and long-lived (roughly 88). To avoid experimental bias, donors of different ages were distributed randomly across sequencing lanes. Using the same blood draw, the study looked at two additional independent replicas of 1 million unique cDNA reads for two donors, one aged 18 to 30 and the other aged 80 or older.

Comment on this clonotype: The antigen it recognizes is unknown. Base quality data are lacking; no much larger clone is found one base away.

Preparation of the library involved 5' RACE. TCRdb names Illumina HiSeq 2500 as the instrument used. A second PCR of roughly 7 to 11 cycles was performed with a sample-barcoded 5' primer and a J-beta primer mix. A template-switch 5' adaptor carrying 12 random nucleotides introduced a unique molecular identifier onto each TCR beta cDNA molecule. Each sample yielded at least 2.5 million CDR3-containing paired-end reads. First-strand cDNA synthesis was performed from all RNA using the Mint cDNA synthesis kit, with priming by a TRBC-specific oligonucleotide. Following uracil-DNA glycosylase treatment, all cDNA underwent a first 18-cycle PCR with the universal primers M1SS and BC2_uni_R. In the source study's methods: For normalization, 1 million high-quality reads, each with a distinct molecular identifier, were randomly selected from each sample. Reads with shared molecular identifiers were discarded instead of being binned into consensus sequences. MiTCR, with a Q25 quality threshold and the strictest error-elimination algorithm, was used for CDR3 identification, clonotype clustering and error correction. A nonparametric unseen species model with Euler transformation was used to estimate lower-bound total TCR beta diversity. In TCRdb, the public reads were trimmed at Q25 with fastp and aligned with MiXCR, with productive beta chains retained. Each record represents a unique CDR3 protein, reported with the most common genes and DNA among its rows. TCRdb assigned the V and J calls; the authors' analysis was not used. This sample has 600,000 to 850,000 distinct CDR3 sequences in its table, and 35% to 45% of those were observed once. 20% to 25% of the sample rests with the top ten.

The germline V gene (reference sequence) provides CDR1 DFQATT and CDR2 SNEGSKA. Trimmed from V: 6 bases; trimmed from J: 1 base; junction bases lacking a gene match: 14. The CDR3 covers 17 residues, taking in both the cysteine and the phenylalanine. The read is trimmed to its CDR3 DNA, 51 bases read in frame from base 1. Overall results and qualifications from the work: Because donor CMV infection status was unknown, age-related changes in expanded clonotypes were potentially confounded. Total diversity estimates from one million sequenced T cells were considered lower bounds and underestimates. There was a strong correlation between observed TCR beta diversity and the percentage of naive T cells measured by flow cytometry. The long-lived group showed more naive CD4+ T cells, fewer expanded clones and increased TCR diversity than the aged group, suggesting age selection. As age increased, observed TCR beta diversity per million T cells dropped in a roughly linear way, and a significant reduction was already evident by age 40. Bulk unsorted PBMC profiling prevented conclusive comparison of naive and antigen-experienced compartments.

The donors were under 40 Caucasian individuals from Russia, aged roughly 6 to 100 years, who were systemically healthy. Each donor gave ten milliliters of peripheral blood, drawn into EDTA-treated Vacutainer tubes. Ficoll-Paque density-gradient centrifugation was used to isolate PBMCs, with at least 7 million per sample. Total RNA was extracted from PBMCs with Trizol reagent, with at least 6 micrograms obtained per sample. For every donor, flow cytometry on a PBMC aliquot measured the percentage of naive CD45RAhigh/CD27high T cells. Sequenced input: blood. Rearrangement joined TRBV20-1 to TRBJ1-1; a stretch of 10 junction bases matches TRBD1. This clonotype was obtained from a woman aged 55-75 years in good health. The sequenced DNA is TGCAGTGCGAAGGGACAGGGGACTATGGCCAGGAACACTGAAGCTTTCTTT. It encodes CSAKGQGTMARNTEAFF.